Presented here are 8 T cell receptor beta chains from one specimen sequenced in a study of cytomegalovirus exposure and HLA in healthy donors. Repertoires were generated with immunoSEQ multiplex PCR, while TCRdb's copy carries only in-frame clones and drops some. The table records 45,000 to 60,000 clones, over 85% of them present only once. Input material: PBMCs. All receptors derive from a woman aged 18-30 years in good health and CMV-seronegative.

V is TRBV7-2 and J is TRBJ1-2; possibly TRBD1 for D (6 bases). The length of the CDR3 is 14 residues. Germline V gene lookup returns CDR1 SGHTA and CDR2 FQGNSA. V lost 2 bases and J lost 8, with 15 bases in between. The CDR3 protein is CASSLPQGLGGYTF. CDR3 in DNA: TGTGCCAGCAGCTTACCACAGGGATTGGGGGGCTACACCTTC.

This clone was counted between two and nine times. The V and J genes are TRBV19 and TRBJ1-1; possible D gene TRBD1, 6 bases. V lost 3 bases and J 5 bases, leaving 13 bases between the germline ends. The CDR3 has 14 residues. CDR1 LNHDA and CDR2 SQIVND come from the germline V gene (reference sequence). DNA of the CDR3: TGTGCCAGTAGTATGGTGTCAGGGGATACTGAAGCTTTCTTT. Translated: CASSMVSGDTEAFF.

V usage is TRBV6-1 and J usage is TRBJ1-6; 7 positions agree with TRBD1. The CDR3 loop spans 15 amino acids. V lost 1 base to trimming and J lost 7 bases; unmatched junction nucleotides: 4. Germline values: CDR1 MNHNS, CDR2 SASEGT. CDR3: CASSEVWDSNSPLHF. DNA for the CDR3: TGTGCCAGCAGTGAAGTGTGGGACAGCAATTCACCCCTCCACTTT.

The chain couples TRBV30 to TRBJ1-2; D unclear. Germline V gene sequence: CDR1 GTSNPN, CDR2 SVGIG (reference sequence). The CDR3 length is 9 residues. Trimming cost V 3 bases and J 11 bases, with 7 bases left between them. The DNA of the CDR3 is TGTGCCTGGAGCCCCCCTTACACCTTC. This gives the protein CAWSPPYTF.

The chain combines TRBV25-1 with TRBJ2-2; no reliable D call. CDR1 is MGHDK, CDR2 SYGVNS, per germline. Trimming cost V 8 bases and J 6 bases, with 4 bases left between them. The CDR3 is 10 amino acids. The CDR3 DNA reads as TGTGCCAGCTTCGCCGGGGAGCTGTTTTTT. Amino acids: CASFAGELFF. Full variable domain (rest looked up from reference TRBV25-1 and TRBJ2-2): EADIYQTPRYLVIGTGKKITLECSQTMGHDKMYWYQQDPGMELHLIHYSYGVNSTEKGDLSSESTVSRIRTEHFPLTLESARPSHTSQYLCASFAGELFFGEGSRLTVL.

The chain carries TRBV9 and TRBJ1-1; D ambiguous. The CDR3 consists of 13 residues. V lost 0 bases and J lost 4, with 7 bases in between. Germline CDR1 reads SGDLS; CDR2 reads YYNGEE. The CDR3 coding sequence is TGTGCCAGCAGCGTAGGATCAGTCACTGAAGCTTTCTTT. This encodes CASSVGSVTEAFF.

V gene TRBV12-5 combines with J gene TRBJ2-7; tentatively, D is TRBD2 (5 bases). This CDR3 spans 13 amino acids. Germline V gene sequence: CDR1 LGHNT, CDR2 FRNRAP. V lost 4 bases and J lost 7, with 14 bases in between. CDR3 DNA: TGTGCTAGTGGTTACCCCCCCCCGGGGGAGCAGTACGTC. Its translation: CASGYPPPGEQYV.

The genes are TRBV23-1 and TRBJ2-7; TRBD1 agrees at 8 bases. TRBV23-1 belongs to the ORF category, with a function that is uncertain. V lost 1 base and J lost 3; bases outside the gene matches: 11. The CDR3 consists of 17 residues. In DNA, the CDR3 is TGCGCCAGCAGTCAATTGGTTTTTAGACAGGGGCGCTACGAGCAGTACGTC. Translating gives CASSQLVFRQGRYEQYV.